The 23 T cell receptor beta chains reported below all come from one sample, sequenced in a study of shared clonotypes between healthy human individuals. Sequencing used immunoSEQ multiplex PCR; TCRdb keeps in-frame clones, though not all of them. The sample consists of around 510,000 clones, about 96% of them appearing once. The specimen was naive CD4+ T cells sorted from blood. Subset given: CD45RA+ positively selected. These receptor sequences come from a woman in her twenties or thirties in good health.

This chain connects TRBV29-1 to TRBJ2-3, with 7 positions matching TRBD2. Germline lookup yields CDR1 SQVTM and CDR2 ANQGSEA. Trimming cost V 7 bases and J 5 bases; bases outside gene matches: 15. CDR3 length equals 15 residues. The DNA of the CDR3 is TGCAGCGCCCTGCCCCGCGGGGGAGTTGGAGATACGCAGTATTTT. This translates into CSALPRGGVGDTQYF.

The rearrangement links TRBV5-1 to TRBJ1-2, with 10 bases that match TRBD1. J lost 8 bases, V lost 5 bases, and 6 bases had no gene match. Per the germline V gene, CDR1 is SGHRS and CDR2 is YFSETQ. The CDR3 runs to 13 residues. The CDR3 reads CASRGQGSEGYTF. The CDR3 bases are TGCGCCAGCAGGGGACAGGGGAGCGAGGGCTACACCTTC. The full variable domain, completed using reference TRBV5-1 and TRBJ1-2, is KAGVTQTPRYLIKTRGQQVTLSCSPISGHRSVSWYQQTPGQGLQFLFEYFSETQRNKGNFPGRFSGRQFSNSRSEMNVSTLELGDSALYLCASRGQGSEGYTFGSGTRLTVV.

CDR3 nucleotide sequence: TGTGCCAGCAGCTCTTTCGGCTCTAGCGTACACAATGAGCAGTTCTTC. It specifies CASSSFGSSVHNEQFF. The V gene is TRBV11-2, the J gene TRBJ2-1, with D tentatively TRBD2 (6 bases). Germline CDR1 SGHAT, CDR2 FQNNGV. Trimming took off 4 bases at V and 5 bases at J, with 18 bases between the two ends. This CDR3 has 16 residues.

The chain has TRBV28 and TRBJ1-2; D perhaps matches TRBD1 (5 bases). CDR1 is MDHEN, CDR2 SYDVKM, per germline. The CDR3 sequence is 13 residues long. Deletions cut 5 bases from V and 8 bases from J, with 15 bases between. This CDR3 reads CASSLGVKGGYTF. In DNA, the CDR3 is TGTGCCAGCAGTCTGGGGGTGAAAGGGGGCTACACCTTC.

The chain has TRBV4-1 and TRBJ2-1; perhaps TRBD1 as D (6 bases). This CDR3 region has 17 residues. Trimming removed 4 bases from V and 1 base from J, with 17 bases in between. Germline lookup yields CDR1 MGHRA and CDR2 YSYEKL. The DNA of the CDR3 is TGCGCCAGCAGCCGTTCCAGGGGTTCACGATCCTACAATGAGCAGTTCTTC. This translates into CASSRSRGSRSYNEQFF.

The CDR3 here is CASSVRGPSTDTQYF. CDR3 nucleotide sequence: TGTGCCAGCAGCGTCCGGGGCCCTAGCACAGATACGCAGTATTTT. The genes are TRBV9 and TRBJ2-3; D may match TRBD1 or TRBD2 (5 bases each). CDR3 length: 15 residues. Trimming took off 2 bases at V and 0 bases at J, with 10 bases between the two ends. From germline, CDR1 is SGDLS and CDR2 YYNGEE.

This chain joins TRBV7-9 and TRBJ1-2, with 8 bases matching TRBD1. This CDR3 contains 13 residues. Trimming took 7 bases from V and 2 from J; bases not matched to a gene: 3. The germline gives CDR1 SEHNR, CDR2 FQNEAQ (reference sequence). The CDR3 DNA reads as TGTGCCAGCACCGGACAGGGAAACTATGGCTACACCTTC. This translates into CASTGQGNYGYTF.

The rearrangement joins TRBV28 to TRBJ2-7, with a possible D match to TRBD1 (6 bases). The CDR3 runs 16 residues. Trimming removed 2 bases at V and 3 bases at J, with 17 bases between. CDR1 MDHEN and CDR2 SYDVKM come from the germline V gene. The CDR3 protein is CASSLEAQGFNYEQYF. CDR3 DNA: TGTGCCAGCAGTTTAGAGGCCCAGGGGTTTAACTACGAGCAGTACTTC.

V usage is TRBV28 and J usage is TRBJ1-1, with 7 bases that match TRBD1. The CDR3 contains 13 residues. With 6 bases clipped from V and 7 bases from J, the junction kept 8 bases outside the gene matches. Germline V CDR1 and CDR2: MDHEN, SYDVKM. This chain's CDR3 is CASRPGTAIEAFF. The CDR3 DNA is TGTGCCAGCAGGCCCGGGACAGCGATTGAAGCTTTCTTT.

J is TRBJ2-4 and V is TRBV27; the D is unclear. The CDR3 is made up of 16 amino acids. V was shortened by 0 bases and J by 1 base, with 10 bases between the two germline ends. CDR1 and CDR2 from the germline V gene are MNHEY and SMNVEV (reference sequence). The CDR3 sequence is CASSLSRRSAKNIQYF. In DNA form, the CDR3 reads TGTGCCAGCAGTTTATCCCGACGGTCTGCCAAAAACATTCAGTACTTC.

V and J are TRBV12-5 and TRBJ1-1; no clear D. Germline CDR1 and CDR2: LGHNT and FRNRAP. The CDR3 spans 13 residues. V was cut by 6 bases and J by 0 bases, with 8 bases left in between. This CDR3 reads CASGEQLNTEAFF. The CDR3 nucleotides read TGTGCTAGTGGGGAACAGCTGAACACTGAAGCTTTCTTT.

This clone occurred once. V gene TRBV18 combines with J gene TRBJ1-5, with D possibly TRBD1 on 5 matching bases. The germline V gene encodes CDR1 KGHSH and CDR2 LQKENI. This CDR3 region has 18 residues. Trimming left V 3 bases short and J 1 base short, with 19 bases between. CDR3 DNA: TGTGCCAGCTCACCCGCCGGGCCTAGGGGACGAAGCAATCAGCCCCAGCATTTT. Amino acid sequence: CASSPAGPRGRSNQPQHF.

V gene TRBV29-1 combines with J gene TRBJ1-1; 8 positions match TRBD1. The trim removed 6 bases at V and 4 bases at J, leaving 16 bases unmatched. The CDR3 length is 16 residues. CDR1 and CDR2 (germline): SQVTM, ANQGSEA. CDR3 nucleotides: TGCAGCGTGCCCGGGACAGGCTACTTGGCGGGCACTGAAGCTTTCTTT. Residues: CSVPGTGYLAGTEAFF.

The chain has TRBV5-1 and TRBJ2-2; TRBD1 matches at 8 bases. The CDR3 totals 16 residues. Looked up from germline, CDR1 is SGHRS and CDR2 is YFSETQ. V shed 4 bases and J 4 bases; nucleotides not matched to a gene: 9. The CDR3 DNA reads TGCGCCAGCAGCCTCGGACAGGGAGTTAGCACCGGGGAGCTGTTTTTT. This encodes CASSLGQGVSTGELFF.

The chain combines TRBV28 with TRBJ2-6, with unresolved D. Trimming pared 9 bases from V and 3 bases from J, leaving 15 bases between. The CDR3 loop spans 15 amino acids. Per the germline V gene, CDR1 is MDHEN and CDR2 is SYDVKM. The chain's CDR3 is CASHPPDGGANVLTF. The CDR3 DNA follows: TGTGCCAGTCACCCTCCGGACGGTGGGGCCAACGTCCTGACTTTC.

The chain joins TRBV28 to TRBJ1-3; unclear D gene. Per the germline V gene, CDR1 is MDHEN and CDR2 is SYDVKM. This CDR3 is built from 15 residues. Trimming cost V 3 bases and J 0 bases, with 9 bases left between them. CDR3 coding DNA: TGTGCCAGCAGTTTCTTAAGCAGCTCTGGAAACACCATATATTTT. Amino acids: CASSFLSSSGNTIYF.

The gene calls are TRBV19 and TRBJ1-5; TRBD1 aligns across 11 bases. V lost 8 bases to trimming and J lost 1 base; unmatched junction nucleotides: 10. The CDR3 is 17 residues long. The germline V gene has CDR1 LNHDA and CDR2 SQIVND (reference sequence). In nucleotides, the CDR3 is TGTGCCAGTTCAGCGGGACAGGGGGATAAGAGCAATCAGCCCCAGCATTTT. It specifies CASSAGQGDKSNQPQHF.

The chain combines TRBV7-2 with TRBJ1-5; TRBD1 might be the D (5 bases). The V gene lost 5 bases and the J gene lost 0 bases, with 11 bases spanning the gap. This CDR3 is 15 amino acids long. Germline CDR1 SGHTA, CDR2 FQGNSA. In DNA, the CDR3 is TGTGCCAGCAGCCTTACCAGGGATAGCAATCAGCCCCAGCATTTT. It is translated as CASSLTRDSNQPQHF.

The chain couples TRBV7-6 to TRBJ2-5; D is possibly TRBD1 or TRBD2 (5 bases each). The assigned J gene may be wrong: the sequence end matches TRBJ2-7 better. Germline V gene sequence: CDR1 SGHVS, CDR2 FNYEAQ. The CDR3 has 14 residues. CDR3 loop: CASSPGTVTYEQYF. CDR3 bases: TGTGCCAGCAGCCCCGGGACGGTTACCTACGAGCAGTACTTC.

V gene TRBV28 combines with J gene TRBJ2-7, with unresolved D. Germline CDR1 MDHEN, CDR2 SYDVKM. The CDR3 is 14 residues long. Trimming cost V 3 bases and J 0 bases, with 9 bases left between them. CDR3: CASSFGTLSYEQYF. CDR3 nucleotides: TGTGCCAGCAGTTTCGGCACGCTCTCCTACGAGCAGTACTTC. Based on the CDR3 plus reference TRBV28 and TRBJ2-7, the full variable domain is DVKVTQSSRYLVKRTGEKVFLECVQDMDHENMFWYRQDPGLGLRLIYFSYDVKMKEKGDIPEGYSVSREKKERFSLILESASTNQTSMYLCASSFGTLSYEQYFGPGTRLTVT.

This clone was observed a single time. This chain uses TRBV28 with TRBJ1-4; no clear D. The length of the CDR3 is 16 residues. The V end was cut by 3 bases, the J end by 6 bases, with 17 bases between. Per the germline V gene, CDR1 is MDHEN and CDR2 is SYDVKM. The CDR3 DNA reads TGTGCCAGCAGTTTGGGCACGGCAGGTCAATATGAAAAACTGTTTTTT. Its translation is CASSLGTAGQYEKLFF. The full variable domain, completed using reference TRBV28 and TRBJ1-4, is DVKVTQSSRYLVKRTGEKVFLECVQDMDHENMFWYRQDPGLGLRLIYFSYDVKMKEKGDIPEGYSVSREKKERFSLILESASTNQTSMYLCASSLGTAGQYEKLFFGSGTQLSVL.

This clone is a singleton in its sample. This rearrangement joins TRBV13 to TRBJ1-1; D unclear. Between the trimmed V and J ends, which lost 7 bases and 0 bases, there was a span of 12 bases. The CDR3 consists of 14 residues. Germline values: CDR1 PRHDT, CDR2 FYEKMQ (reference sequence). CDR3 DNA: TGTGCCAGCATCGTAGGACGGATGAACACTGAAGCTTTCTTT. Its translation: CASIVGRMNTEAFF.

The chain combines TRBV7-8 with TRBJ2-7; D remains unclear. CDR3 size: 13 residues. Germline assignment: CDR1 SGHVS and CDR2 FQNEAQ. V dropped 5 bases and J dropped 2 bases, with 10 bases sitting between them. CDR3 protein: CASSIRETYEQYF. CDR3 DNA: TGTGCCAGCAGCATCAGAGAAACCTACGAGCAGTACTTC.